This passage covers 23 T cell receptor beta chains from one sample sequenced in a study of blood T cell repertoires in COVID-19. The protocol was immunoSEQ multiplex PCR, while the TCRdb copy is restricted to in-frame clones and leaves out a portion. The data contain about 74,000 clones, about 92% of them singletons. The sequenced sample consisted of peripheral blood. All receptors derive from a human donor in a cohort sampled during active COVID-19.

V usage is TRBV5-6 and J usage is TRBJ2-4, with 8 positions matching TRBD1. The CDR3 has 16 residues. Germline CDR1 is SGHDT and CDR2 is YYEEEE. The J segment lost 1 base and the V segment lost 4 bases, leaving 7 bases of the junction unmatched. The CDR3 loop reads CASSVDRGWAKNIQYF. For the CDR3, the DNA is TGTGCCAGCAGCGTAGACAGGGGCTGGGCCAAAAACATTCAGTACTTC.

This clone appeared a single time. The J gene is TRBJ1-4, the V gene TRBV3-1 (or the pseudogene TRBV3-2); D perhaps matches TRBD1 (5 bases). The CDR3 runs 14 residues. V gave up 5 bases and J gave up 4 bases, with 11 bases separating them. Germline V gene data show CDR1 as LGHDT and CDR2 as YNNKEL (reference sequence). In nucleotides, the CDR3 is TGTGCCAGCAGCGCGGGACGGAATAATGAAAAACTGTTTTTT. It translates to CASSAGRNNEKLFF.

The chain joins TRBV2 to TRBJ2-7, with 8 bases aligning to TRBD2. Losses at the gene ends were 9 bases for V and 4 bases for J; bases not matched to a gene: 5. Germline values: CDR1 SNHLY, CDR2 FYNNEI. The CDR3 consists of 12 residues. DNA of the CDR3: TGTGCCAGTGCAGCGGGAGTATACGAGCAGTACTTC. It codes for CASAAGVYEQYF.

The chain is built from TRBV4-2 and TRBJ2-3, with 10 bases identical to TRBD1. Trimming at V came to 5 bases and at J to 1 base, leaving 6 bases not matched to a gene. The CDR3 is made up of 16 amino acids. Germline V gene lookup returns CDR1 LGHNA and CDR2 YNFKEQ. CDR3 sequence reads: CASSATGTGGTDTQYF. In DNA, the CDR3 is TGTGCCAGCAGCGCGACAGGGACAGGGGGCACAGATACGCAGTATTTT.

V usage is TRBV18 and J usage is TRBJ2-5; TRBD2 might be the D (5 bases). This CDR3 has 14 amino acids. Per the germline V gene, CDR1 is KGHSH and CDR2 is LQKENI. Trimming took 2 bases from V and 5 from J, leaving 12 bases between them. CDR3 nucleotides: TGTGCCAGCTCACCATCCGGGGTGGGGGAGACCCAGTACTTC. It yields the protein CASSPSGVGETQYF.

This chain connects TRBV11-2 to TRBJ2-3; D may be TRBD1 (6 bases). V was clipped by 5 bases and J by 6 bases, with 21 bases between them. This CDR3 has 16 amino acids. In germline, CDR1 is SGHAT, CDR2 FQNNGV. CDR3 sequence reads: CASSHYYNREPDTQYF. CDR3 DNA: TGTGCCAGCAGCCATTACTATAACAGGGAACCGGATACGCAGTATTTT.

The chain recombines TRBV27 with TRBJ2-2; D gene ambiguous. V was cut by 8 bases and J by 1 base, with 14 bases left in between. The CDR3 loop spans 15 amino acids. From germline, CDR1 is MNHEY and CDR2 SMNVEV (reference sequence). The CDR3 nucleotides are TGTGCCAGCCCGATCTACCGGAGGAACACCGGGGAGCTGTTTTTT. This sequence encodes CASPIYRRNTGELFF.

The chain is built from TRBV28 and TRBJ2-7; TRBD1 might be the D (6 bases). The CDR3 sequence is 15 residues long. Germline V gene sequence: CDR1 MDHEN, CDR2 SYDVKM. V lost 6 bases and J 3 bases, leaving 18 bases between the germline ends. The CDR3 DNA reads TGTGCCAGCAGACCAACAGGGATGTCACGCTACGAGCAGTACTTC. Its protein is CASRPTGMSRYEQYF.

The V call is TRBV5-4, the J call TRBJ1-2, with TRBD1 matching 9 bases. The CDR3 length is 13 residues. Germline values: CDR1 SGHNT, CDR2 YYREEE (reference sequence). J gave up 6 bases and V 4 bases, and 4 bases lay outside the gene matches. CDR3 loop: CASSPRQGDGYTF. CDR3 coding DNA: TGTGCCAGCAGCCCGAGACAGGGGGATGGCTACACCTTC.

The chain has TRBV5-1 and TRBJ2-3, with TRBD1 identical over 9 bases. V lost 1 base to trimming and J lost 6 bases; unmatched junction nucleotides: 6. Germline-derived CDR1 and CDR2 are SGHRS and YFSETQ. The CDR3 is made up of 15 amino acids. The CDR3 is CASSLTGGFADTQYF. Written as DNA, the CDR3 is TGCGCCAGCAGCTTGACAGGGGGCTTTGCGGATACGCAGTATTTT.

V usage is TRBV6-2 or TRBV6-3 and J usage is TRBJ1-1; D is undetermined. Germline V gene data show CDR1 as MNHEY and CDR2 as SVGEGT. Trimming took 3 bases from V and 5 from J, leaving 10 bases between them. This CDR3 spans 13 amino acids. The CDR3 region has the DNA TGTGCCAGCAGTTATCGGTCTATTACTGAAGCTTTCTTT. It codes for CASSYRSITEAFF.

This chain links TRBV29-1 with TRBJ2-5; TRBD2 matches at 13 bases. This CDR3 is 19 amino acids long. The V segment lost 5 bases and the J segment 5 bases; nucleotides outside the gene matches: 20. Per the germline V gene, CDR1 is SQVTM and CDR2 is ANQGSEA. CDR3 nucleotides: TGCAGCGTTCAGGGATTAATCGGGACTAGCGGGATCCTAGGGGAGACCCAGTACTTC. Amino acids: CSVQGLIGTSGILGETQYF.

The V and J genes are TRBV5-1 and TRBJ2-1; 7 bases line up with TRBD1. The CDR3 is 16 residues long. Germline V CDR1 and CDR2: SGHRS, YFSETQ. Germline trimming cut 0 bases from V and 6 bases from J; bases unmatched to any gene: 9. CDR3 nucleotide sequence: TGCGCCAGCAGCTTGGTTTACAGGGGAAAGGCCAATGAGCAGTTCTTC. Protein product: CASSLVYRGKANEQFF.

CDR3 loop: CASSVIEGGEQYF. The DNA for the CDR3 is TGTGCCAGCAGCGTAATTGAAGGGGGCGAGCAGTACTTC. The chain employs TRBV9 and TRBJ2-7, with D perhaps matching TRBD1 (6 bases). In germline, CDR1 is SGDLS, CDR2 YYNGEE. This CDR3 comprises 13 residues. V was cut by 1 base and J by 6 bases, with 11 bases left in between.

The chain is built from TRBV7-2 and TRBJ2-5, with 7 bases that match TRBD2. Germline assignment: CDR1 SGHTA and CDR2 FQGNSA. With V trimmed by 1 base and J by 5 bases, 1 base remained unmatched. The CDR3 loop spans 13 amino acids. DNA of the CDR3: TGTGCCAGCAGCTTAGACGGGAGGGAGACCCAGTACTTC. Amino acid sequence: CASSLDGRETQYF.

This clone is a singleton in its sample. V usage is TRBV18 and J usage is TRBJ1-2, with D possibly being TRBD1 (6 bases). The germline CDR1 and CDR2 sequences are KGHSH and LQKENI. The V gene lost 2 bases and the J gene lost 4 bases, with 14 bases spanning the gap. CDR3 length: 15 residues. The CDR3 DNA follows: TGTGCCAGCTCACCAAAGTCTGGGGGCGGCTATGGCTACACCTTC. As protein: CASSPKSGGGYGYTF.

The CDR3 sequence is CASSQGAPNYGYTF. The DNA for the CDR3 is TGTGCCAGCTCACAAGGGGCACCTAACTATGGCTACACCTTC. The V and J genes are TRBV18 and TRBJ1-2; D might be TRBD1 (5 bases). This CDR3 has 14 amino acids. The germline V gene has CDR1 KGHSH and CDR2 LQKENI. V was shortened by 4 bases and J by 0 bases, with 9 bases between the two germline ends.

The rearrangement joins TRBV5-4 to TRBJ1-2; TRBD1 matches at 11 bases. The CDR3 spans 15 residues. The V and J ends lost 4 bases and 6 bases, in that order; junction bases with no gene match: 8. The germline gives CDR1 SGHNT, CDR2 YYREEE (reference sequence). CDR3: CASSADRGPYHGYTF. In nucleotides, the CDR3 is TGTGCCAGCAGCGCGGACAGGGGGCCGTATCATGGCTACACCTTC. The full variable domain, completed using reference TRBV5-4 and TRBJ1-2, is ETGVTQSPTHLIKTRGQQVTLRCSSQSGHNTVSWYQQALGQGPQFIFQYYREEENGRGNFPPRFSGLQFPNYSSELNVNALELDDSALYLCASSADRGPYHGYTFGSGTRLTVV.

The chain links TRBV3-1 (or the pseudogene TRBV3-2) to TRBJ1-3; possible D gene TRBD1, 5 bases. CDR1 and CDR2 from the germline V gene are LGHDT and YNNKEL (reference sequence). The CDR3 spans 20 residues. The V end was cut by 3 bases, the J end by 0 bases, with 24 bases between. CDR3 amino acids: CASSHPQGPPDPVSGNTIYF. The CDR3 nucleotides are TGTGCCAGCAGCCACCCCCAGGGCCCTCCTGATCCGGTCTCTGGAAACACCATATATTTT.

The chain joins TRBV4-3 to TRBJ2-3, with D hard to call. This CDR3 has 13 amino acids. Between the trimmed V and J ends, which lost 3 bases and 1 base, there was a span of 5 bases. Per the germline V gene, CDR1 is LGHNA and CDR2 is YSLEER. The CDR3 sequence is CASSHLGTDTQYF. In DNA form, the CDR3 reads TGCGCCAGCAGCCACCTAGGCACAGATACGCAGTATTTT.

Comment on this clone: Within the sample, other DNA sequences also encode this same CDR3. The chain combines TRBV5-1 with TRBJ1-2, with D possibly matching TRBD1 (5 bases). Germline CDR1 and CDR2: SGHRS and YFSETQ. This CDR3 comprises 12 residues. Trimming shortened V by 1 base and J by 6 bases, and 7 bases separated the two germline ends. In nucleotides, the CDR3 is TGCGCCAGCAGCTTGCAAGGGGATGGCTACACCTTC. This gives the protein CASSLQGDGYTF.

As concerns this clone: An end of the junction differs from the germline gene, which may be a read error. The rearrangement links TRBV3-1 (or the pseudogene TRBV3-2) to TRBJ2-1; 13 nucleotides match TRBD2. The CDR3 is 18 residues long. The germline V gene has CDR1 LGHDT and CDR2 YNNKEL (reference sequence). The chain's CDR3 is CASRPGLAGLNSYNEQFF. CDR3 nucleotide sequence: TGTGCCAGCAGGCCGGGACTAGCGGGACTAAACTCCTATAATGAGCAGTTCTTC.

The V gene is TRBV10-2, the J gene TRBJ2-3, with a weak D call TRBD2 (7 bases). This CDR3 has 16 residues. Per germline, CDR1 WSHSY and CDR2 SAAADI. With 8 bases removed from V and 4 bases from J, the gap between germline ends came to 22 bases. The CDR3 coding sequence is TGCGCCAGCCAATCAAGAGGGGGAGGGCCCTCAGATACGCAGTATTTT. This codes for CASQSRGGGPSDTQYF.